This TCR beta chain was retrieved from a study of regulatory T cells in long-lasting Graves disease. General study results and limits: Newly diagnosed disease favored TRBV20-1 and TRBJ2-1 over persistent disease.

There are many counts of this clonotype. Its antigen is unidentified. Time point specified: newly diagnosed GD, antithyroid drugs for less than 3 months. From PBMCs, RNA was extracted and then used to make the TCR library. CDR3 regions were amplified by Arm-PCR using iRepertoire HTBI primers to build TCR beta libraries. TCRdb fed the multiplex PCR reads into MiXCR, producing one record per CDR3 protein. The repertoire has 250,000 to 300,000 distinct CDR3 sequences, about 18% of them found once; the top ten carry 11% to 15%. Trimming stripped 1 base from V and 2 bases from J, with 8 bases between. The CDR3 is 15 residues long. The germline gives CDR1 SNHLY, CDR2 FYNNEI. This sample was also put to use in a study of T cells in Graves' hyperthyroidism and ophthalmopathy. That report adds: Stable Graves' hyperthyroidism denoted no ophthalmopathy progression over 18 months.

The specimen was peripheral blood mononuclear cells (PBMCs), collected at new diagnosis, from a patient treated with antithyroid drugs. This sequence originates from a woman younger than 45 with Graves disease. V and J are TRBV2 and TRBJ2-2; D is undetermined. CDR3 sequence: CASSEVPGNTGELFF. CDR3 nucleotides: TGTGCCAGCAGTGAAGTTCCGGGTAACACCGGGGAGCTGTTTTTT. Full variable domain (remainder filled in from reference TRBV2 and TRBJ2-2): EPEVTQTPSHQVTQMGQEVILRCVPISNHLYFYWYRQILGQKVEFLVSFYNNEISEKSEIFDDQFSVERPDGSNFTLKIRSTKLEDSAMYFCASSEVPGNTGELFFGEGSRLTVL.